The 5 T cell receptor beta chains below were found in one sample sequenced in a study of cytomegalovirus exposure and HLA in healthy donors. Clones were sequenced by immunoSEQ multiplex PCR, and TCRdb holds only the in-frame ones, with some missing. The sample yields some 140,000 clones, just under 85% seen once. The source material was PBMCs. The receptors stem from a woman under 40 in good health and CMV-seronegative.

V is TRBV2 and J is TRBJ2-7, with 10 bases fitting TRBD2. Germline CDR1 and CDR2: SNHLY and FYNNEI. The CDR3 is made up of 14 amino acids. The V gene end was trimmed by 1 base and the J gene end by 8 bases; junction bases not matched to a gene: 5. The CDR3 nucleotides are TGTGCCAGCAGTGAAGACGGAGCGGGGGGGAAGCAGTACTTC. As protein: CASSEDGAGGKQYF.

The rearrangement uses TRBV6-6 and TRBJ1-6; 9 bases line up with TRBD1. The CDR3 contains 15 residues. CDR1 is MNHNY and CDR2 is SVGAGI in the germline V gene (reference sequence). The V segment lost 7 bases and the J segment 7 bases; nucleotides outside the gene matches: 8. CDR3 in amino acids: CASIKGTGLNSPLHF. CDR3 in DNA: TGTGCCAGCATTAAGGGGACAGGGCTCAATTCACCCCTCCACTTT.

This clone was found once. V is TRBV9 and J is TRBJ2-1; 7 bases line up with TRBD1. Germline V gives CDR1 SGDLS, CDR2 YYNGEE. The CDR3 covers 14 residues. V lost 0 bases to trimming and J lost 5 bases; unmatched junction nucleotides: 2. The CDR3 sequence: CASSVGQGHNEQFF. The DNA for the CDR3 is TGTGCCAGCAGCGTAGGACAGGGCCACAATGAGCAGTTCTTC.

The chain employs TRBV18 and TRBJ1-3; D gene unclear. The CDR3 has 14 residues. V dropped 3 bases and J dropped 1 base, with 7 bases sitting between them. CDR1 and CDR2 from the germline V gene are KGHSH and LQKENI. The CDR3 nucleotides read TGTGCCAGCTCACCTGGAGCTTCTGGAAACACCATATATTTT. Its protein is CASSPGASGNTIYF.

Concerning this clone itself: At the DNA level, this CDR3 is encoded by other sequences in the same sample as well. The gene calls are TRBV29-1 and TRBJ1-1; no reliable D call. The V gene's germline CDR1 is SQVTM and CDR2 ANQGSEA. The CDR3 consists of 10 residues. Trimming pared 5 bases from V and 3 bases from J, leaving 4 bases between. CDR3 coding DNA: TGCAGCGTTCGGGACACTGAAGCTTTCTTT. Translating it yields CSVRDTEAFF.